The 11 T cell receptor beta chains listed next were all sequenced from one sample in a study of T cell responses to AZD1222 COVID-19 vaccine. This table comes from immunoSEQ multiplex PCR, and its TCRdb copy is limited to in-frame clones, with some not included. This table holds about 150,000 clones, about 90% found once. This specimen consisted of peripheral blood, obtained on day 0 of AZD1222 vaccination. The receptors shown here come from an adult in good health.

This clone was counted a single time. The V and J genes are TRBV6-4 and TRBJ2-1, with D unclear. CDR1 is MRHNA, CDR2 SNTAGT, per germline. The CDR3 extends over 14 amino acids. V lost 4 bases, J lost 3 bases, and 10 bases lay in between. CDR3 nucleotide sequence: TGTGCCAGCAGTGTGACATCTATCTACAATGAGCAGTTCTTC. Translating gives CASSVTSIYNEQFF.

The chain carries TRBV30 and TRBJ2-7; D might be TRBD1 or TRBD2, each matching 5 bases. The CDR3 length is 13 residues. From germline, CDR1 is GTSNPN and CDR2 SVGIG (reference sequence). V was cut by 6 bases and J by 6 bases, with 18 bases left in between. CDR3 region: CACATPGPVEQYF. The CDR3 coding sequence is TGTGCCTGTGCGACCCCGGGGCCCGTCGAGCAGTACTTC.

The V gene is TRBV5-1, the J gene TRBJ2-7; D ambiguous. CDR1 and CDR2 from the germline V gene are SGHRS and YFSETQ. This CDR3 contains 15 residues. V lost 4 bases and J 3 bases, leaving 17 bases between the germline ends. CDR3 in amino acids: CASSLPSGPDYEQYF. CDR3 nucleotide sequence: TGCGCCAGCAGCCTCCCATCCGGGCCCGACTACGAGCAGTACTTC.

This chain links TRBV6-2 or TRBV6-3 with TRBJ1-2, with D tentatively TRBD1 (5 bases). CDR3 length: 14 amino acids. With 6 bases removed from V and 7 bases from J, the gap between germline ends came to 18 bases. Germline V gives CDR1 MNHEY, CDR2 SVGEGT. The CDR3 coding sequence is TGTGCCAGCAGCGCCCCCGGGGGAAGGGGTGGCTACACCTTC. This sequence encodes CASSAPGGRGGYTF.

The CDR3 is CASSRGQGHNQPQHF. In nucleotides, the CDR3 is TGCGCCAGCAGTCGGGGACAGGGCCACAATCAGCCCCAGCATTTT. The gene calls are TRBV23-1 and TRBJ1-5; 9 bases are a match to TRBD1. TRBV23-1 is an open reading frame whose function is uncertain. Trimming at V came to 4 bases and at J to 3 bases, leaving 4 bases not matched to a gene. The CDR3 is 15 residues long.

The chain employs TRBV15 and TRBJ2-6; D is undetermined. Germline V gene lookup returns CDR1 LNHNV and CDR2 YYDKDF (reference sequence). This CDR3 is built from 17 residues. The V end was cut by 7 bases, the J end by 0 bases, with 16 bases between. The CDR3, as DNA: TGTGCCACCACTCCAGAAGGGCGGCCCTCTGGGGCCAACGTCCTGACTTTC. Residues: CATTPEGRPSGANVLTF.

The rearrangement joins TRBV18 to TRBJ2-3; D not certain. Trimming removed 2 bases at V and 4 bases at J, with 1 base between. The CDR3 contains 11 residues. Germline CDR1 and CDR2: KGHSH and LQKENI. CDR3 protein: CASSPSDTQYF. The CDR3, as DNA: TGTGCCAGCTCACCATCAGATACGCAGTATTTT.

This sequence joins TRBV5-4 and TRBJ1-2, with D possibly matching TRBD1 (5 bases). CDR3 length: 13 residues. Trimming took 5 bases from V and 2 from J, leaving 10 bases between them. The V gene's germline CDR1 is SGHNT and CDR2 YYREEE (reference sequence). CDR3 nucleotides: TGTGCCAGCAGATTTGACAGCAACTATGGCTACACCTTC. This gives the protein CASRFDSNYGYTF.

The gene calls are TRBV12-3 or TRBV12-4 and TRBJ1-1; D unclear. V gave up 6 bases and J gave up 1 base, with 6 bases separating them. The CDR3 is 12 amino acids. As DNA, the CDR3 is TGTGCCAGCAGCCGAGGGAACACTGAAGCTTTCTTT. Its protein is CASSRGNTEAFF.

The chain couples TRBV30 to TRBJ1-1; TRBD1 might be the D (5 bases). V dropped 3 bases and J dropped 7 bases, with 12 bases sitting between them. The germline V gene encodes CDR1 GTSNPN and CDR2 SVGIG (reference sequence). The CDR3 is 12 amino acids. CDR3 sequence reads: CAWSRQGIEAFF. CDR3 DNA sequence: TGTGCCTGGAGCCGCCAGGGTATTGAAGCTTTCTTT.

J is TRBJ1-6 and V is TRBV30; D is perhaps TRBD1 (5 bases). The CDR3 consists of 13 residues. The V end lost 2 bases, the J end lost 7 bases, and 9 bases lay between the germline ends. Germline V gives CDR1 GTSNPN, CDR2 SVGIG (reference sequence). The DNA of the CDR3 is TGTGCCTGGAGTTGGGGGGAGAATTCACCCCTCCACTTT. Translated: CAWSWGENSPLHF.